This T cell receptor (beta chain) was sequenced during a study of beta chain features in type 1 diabetes. Study in general: Researchers looked at 107,917,701 sorted cells across all samples.

One heparinised draw, averaging approximately 120 mL, was taken per donor. Since all of the isolated RNA was reverse transcribed, expressed TCRB transcripts were what got sequenced. Profiling relied on immunoSEQ multiplex PCR, and the TCRdb table lists in-frame clones only, not all of them. Of 200,000 to 250,000 clones listed, 25% to 30% are singletons. Looked up from germline, CDR1 is LNHDA and CDR2 is SQIVND (reference sequence). This CDR3 contains 14 residues. V lost 8 bases to trimming and J lost 9 bases, with 22 bases between them. This clone has a single count. The receptor's source is a man aged 30 to 45 in good health. V is TRBV19 and J is TRBJ2-5; D possibly corresponds to TRBD2 (5 bases). Input material: central memory CD4+ T cells from blood. The CDR3 sequence is CASAVSGTGVAQYF. The CDR3 bases are TGTGCCAGTGCTGTGTCGGGCACCGGGGTGGCCCAGTACTTC.